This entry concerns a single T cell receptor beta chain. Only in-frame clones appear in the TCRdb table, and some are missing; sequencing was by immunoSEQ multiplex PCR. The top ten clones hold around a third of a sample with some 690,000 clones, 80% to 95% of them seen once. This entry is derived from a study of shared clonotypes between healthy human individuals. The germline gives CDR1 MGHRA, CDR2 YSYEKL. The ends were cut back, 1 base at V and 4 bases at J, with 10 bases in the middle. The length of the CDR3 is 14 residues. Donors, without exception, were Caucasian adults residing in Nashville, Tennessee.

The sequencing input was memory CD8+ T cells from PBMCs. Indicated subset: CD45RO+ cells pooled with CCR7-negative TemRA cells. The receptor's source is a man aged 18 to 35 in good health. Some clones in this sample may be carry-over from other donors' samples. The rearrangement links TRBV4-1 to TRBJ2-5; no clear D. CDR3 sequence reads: CASSQVVRLETQYF. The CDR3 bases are TGCGCCAGCAGCCAAGTTGTCAGGCTAGAGACCCAGTACTTC.